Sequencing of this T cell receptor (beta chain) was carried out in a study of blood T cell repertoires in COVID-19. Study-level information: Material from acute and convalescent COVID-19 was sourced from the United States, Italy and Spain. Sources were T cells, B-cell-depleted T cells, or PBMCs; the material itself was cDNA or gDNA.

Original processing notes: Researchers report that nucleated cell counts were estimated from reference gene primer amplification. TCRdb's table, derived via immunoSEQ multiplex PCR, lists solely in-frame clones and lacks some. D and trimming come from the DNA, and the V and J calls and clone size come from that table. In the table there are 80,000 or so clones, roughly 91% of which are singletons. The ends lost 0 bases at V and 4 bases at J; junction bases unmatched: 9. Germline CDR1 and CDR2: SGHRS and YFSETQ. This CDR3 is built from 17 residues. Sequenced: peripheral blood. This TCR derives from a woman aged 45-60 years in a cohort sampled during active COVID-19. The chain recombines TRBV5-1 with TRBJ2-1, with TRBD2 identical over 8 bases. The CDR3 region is CASSLAWGGGFYNEQFF. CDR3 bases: TGCGCCAGCAGCTTGGCCTGGGGCGGGGGGTTTTACAATGAGCAGTTCTTC.